Below are 5 T cell receptor beta chains sequenced from a single sample in a study of early T cells in non-severe SARS-CoV-2 infection. TCRdb used MiXCR to reprocess the 5' RACE reads, holding one entry per CDR3 protein. The sample lists about 39,000 distinct CDR3 sequences, roughly 5% occurring once. What was sequenced was whole blood. These receptors were collected from an adult who was a healthcare worker with PCR-confirmed SARS-CoV-2 infection or an uninfected control (not recorded which).

Many counts were recorded for this clonotype. This CDR3 is CASSQEGTVGKLFF. In DNA, the CDR3 is TGTGCCAGCAGCCAAGAAGGGACAGTAGGAAAACTGTTTTTT. This chain connects TRBV3-1 to TRBJ1-4; 7 bases match TRBD1. Germline CDR1 and CDR2: LGHDT and YNNKEL (reference sequence). The CDR3 spans 14 residues. V was clipped by 0 bases and J by 10 bases; unmatched bases: 5.

In the case of this clonotype: The conserved phenylalanine or tryptophan is not found at the CDR3 terminus, so this likely reflects a read error. The genes are TRBV4-3 and TRBJ1-1; 8 bases line up with TRBD1. Germline CDR1 is LGHNA and CDR2 is YSLEER. V shed 2 bases and J 6 bases; nucleotides not matched to a gene: 14. CDR3 length: 17 amino acids. DNA of the CDR3: TGCGCCAGCAGCCAAAGGTACCAGGGGGCGAAACCCCCTGAAGCTTTCTCT. Translated, it gives CASSQRYQGAKPPEAFS.

This clonotype came up many times. V gene TRBV18 combines with J gene TRBJ2-1; 8 positions match TRBD1. The V gene's germline CDR1 is KGHSH and CDR2 LQKENI. CDR3 size: 13 residues. The V and J ends lost 6 bases and 9 bases, in that order; junction bases with no gene match: 7. This CDR3 is CASSPPGGGEQFF. Here the CDR3 DNA reads TGTGCCAGCTCCCCCCCAGGGGGCGGTGAGCAGTTCTTC.

V is TRBV11-3 and J is TRBJ2-7; the match to TRBD1 covers 10 bases. The CDR3 sequence is 15 residues long. V lost 5 bases, J lost 0 bases, and 4 bases stayed unmatched. Germline loops: CDR1 SGHNT, CDR2 YENEEA. The chain's CDR3 is CASSPGQGSSYEQYF. The DNA for the CDR3 is TGTGCCAGCAGCCCGGGACAGGGGAGCTCCTACGAGCAGTACTTC.

At least ten counts were recorded for this clonotype. The gene calls are TRBV9 and TRBJ2-3; no firm D call. V was clipped by 4 bases and J by 2 bases, with 8 bases between them. Germline V CDR1 and CDR2: SGDLS, YYNGEE. The CDR3 is 13 amino acids. The CDR3 DNA is TGTGCCAGCAGCCCACACGTCACAGATACGCAGTATTTT. Its protein is CASSPHVTDTQYF.